This TCR beta chain was retrieved from a study of shared clonotypes between healthy human individuals (dated by TCRdb to about 2020). Describing the broader study: The cohort comprised a couple of women and a few men aged 18 to 49 years. Between about 0.9 and 10 billion PBMCs per donor were obtained by leukapheresis. Libraries were prepared and TCR repertoires were sequenced by different laboratories using diverse techniques, in order to increase sequencing depth and limit assay-specific biases. The study deeply sequenced blood TCR repertoires of five healthy adults to estimate repertoire size and the extent of clonotype sharing between individuals.

Sequences MNHEY (CDR1) and SMNVEV (CDR2) are obtained from the germline V gene (reference sequence). CDR3 length: 15 amino acids, cysteine to phenylalanine. Only CDR3 DNA is held: 45 bases, read in frame from base 1. The germline V end is reduced by 7 bases and the J end by 0 bases; junction bases left unmatched: 8. The donors were healthy, HIV-negative adults who had no recently reported acute infections or vaccinations. Only Caucasian adults living in Nashville, Tennessee, USA were represented among the donors. For unsorted samples, approximately 84 million PBMCs were counted, and genomic DNA was extracted using the QIAamp DNA Blood Mini kit. After blood collection by leukapheresis, PBMCs were isolated using Ficoll-Histopaque density gradient centrifugation and then cryopreserved in the vapor phase of liquid nitrogen. On this clone itself: Its cognate antigen has yet to be identified. Within one base of it there is no much larger clone, and no base qualities were kept.

Study-wide conclusions, independent of this receptor: Only blood was sampled, and tissue TCR repertoires likely differ from those in blood. Pairwise subsampling indicated that sequencing depth was expected to affect the degree of clonotype sharing among donors. The genetic and exposure-history diversity represented was limited by the small number of donors.

Using the deep immunoSEQ assay, multiplex PCR amplified TCR CDR3 regions from genomic DNA. Extracted genomic DNA from each cell subset was spread evenly across all wells of several immunoSEQ 96-well plates, with each plate serving as a replicate. For unsorted PBMC, approximately 0.3 ug genomic DNA, equal to roughly 33,000 T cell genomes, was loaded into each replicate PCR. Genomic DNA from unsorted PBMC was sequenced over ten immunoSEQ deep assay plates. Purified libraries were quantified with a Qubit 3.0 fluorometer, sized on a Bioanalyzer 2100, and re-quantified with the KAPA Library Quantification kit. A separate single-read 150-cycle Illumina NextSeq 550 flow cell was used to sequence each immunoSEQ 96-well plate. The paper's processing steps were these. Because only junctional sequences without quality scores were contained in the immunoSEQ output, filtering matching that applied to full-length reads could not be performed. To assign V/J genes and CDR3, sequences were annotated against IMGT germline references using PyIR, a Python wrapper for IgBLAST v1.9. Any read was removed if the V/J assignment was weak (E-value above 1e-6), the CDR3 was missing, or the read contained stop codons, out-of-frame junctions, or ambiguous translated residues. V3J clonotypes were defined as sequences sharing an identical inferred V gene, J gene, and CDR3 amino acid sequence. To compute the percentage overlap between repertoires, the number of shared unique clonotypes was divided by the size of the smaller repertoire. RTK rarefaction, the Chao1 estimator, and Recon v2.1 estimates of unobserved clonotypes were used to assess repertoire richness. Drawn from immuneACCESS, this table holds only the in-frame rearrangements with V and J called that TCRdb kept. Clones are partly lost; checked studies trace under half to an unresolved V gene and leave the rest unexplained. The V and J calls and clone size are taken from that table; D and trimming were inferred from the DNA. This sample has approximately 510,000 clones in its table, and approximately 85% of those were observed once. Of the sample, 10% to 15% is held by the ten largest clones.

The sequence derives from a woman between 40 and 50 years old in good health. Some clones in this sample may be carry-over from other donors' samples. The sequence joins TRBV27 to TRBJ2-7; 8 bases in the middle match TRBD1. The specimen sequenced was PBMCs. The CDR3 reads CASKNGQGFSYEQYF. The DNA reads TGTGCCAGCAAAAATGGACAGGGTTTCTCCTACGAGCAGTACTTC.